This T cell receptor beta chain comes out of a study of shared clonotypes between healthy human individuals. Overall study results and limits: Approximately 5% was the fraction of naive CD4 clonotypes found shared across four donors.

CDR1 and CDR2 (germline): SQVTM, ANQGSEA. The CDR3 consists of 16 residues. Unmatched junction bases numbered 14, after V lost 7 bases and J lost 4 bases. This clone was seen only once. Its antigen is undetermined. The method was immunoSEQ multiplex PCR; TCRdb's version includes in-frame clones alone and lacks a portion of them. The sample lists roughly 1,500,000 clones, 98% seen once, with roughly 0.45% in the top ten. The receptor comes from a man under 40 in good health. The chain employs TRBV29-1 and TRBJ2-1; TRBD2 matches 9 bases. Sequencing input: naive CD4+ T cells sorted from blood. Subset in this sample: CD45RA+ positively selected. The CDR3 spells CSAPGLPTSGYNEQFF. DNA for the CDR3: TGCAGCGCCCCGGGGTTGCCGACTAGCGGATACAATGAGCAGTTCTTC.